The clone carrying this TCR beta chain appeared a few times. This CDR3 is also generated by other DNA sequences in the sample. The ends were cut back, 1 base at V and 1 base at J, with 2 bases in the middle. This CDR3 region has 12 residues. Original handling: Using reference gene primer amplification, nucleated cell counts were estimated. Repertoires were generated with immunoSEQ multiplex PCR, while TCRdb's copy carries only in-frame clones and drops some. Clone size and V and J calls were adopted from that table, with D and trimming inferred from the DNA. This table holds around 220,000 clones, approximately 82% found once. The source of the sample is a study of blood T cell repertoires in COVID-19. Across the study: Material from acute and convalescent COVID-19 was sourced from the United States, Italy and Spain. PBMCs, B-cell-depleted T cells, or T cells were the source of the cDNA or gDNA that made up the material.

The genes are TRBV12-3 or TRBV12-4 and TRBJ2-7; the D is unclear. The origin of this receptor is a woman of 80 years or more with active or convalescent COVID-19. Material: peripheral blood. The CDR3 nucleotides are TGTGCCAGCAGTTTAGTATCCTACGAGCAGTACTTC. Encoded protein: CASSLVSYEQYF.